This TCR beta chain was documented in a study of blood T cells in healthy people across ages. Germline values: CDR1 SEHNR, CDR2 FQNEAQ (reference sequence). This CDR3 region has 15 residues. V lost 4 bases and J 2 bases, leaving 15 bases between the germline ends. Concerning this clonotype: Its target is unknown.

With a J-beta primer mix and a sample-barcoded 5' primer, a second PCR ran 7 to 11 cycles. Each of the cDNA molecules was tagged by a template-switch adaptor with 12 random nucleotides. TCRdb fed the 5' RACE reads into MiXCR, producing one record per CDR3 protein. The data hold around 1,000,000 distinct CDR3 sequences, with under 30% observed a single time. Points from the study as a whole: Researchers judged that diversity estimates from one million T cells fell short of true values.

These data also featured in a second study, about T cells of mothers and their children. That study reports: Biologically related mothers and children overlapped slightly more than unrelated pairs, a non-significant difference. Detection of persistent microchimeric T cell clones did not occur.

The rearrangement links TRBV7-9 to TRBJ2-7; no firm D call. The source of this sequence is a girl aged 2 to 9 in good health. Specimen: blood. The DNA of the CDR3 is TGTGCCAGCAGCTCGACCAAACATGGCCCCTACGAGCAGTACTTC. Encoded protein: CASSSTKHGPYEQYF.